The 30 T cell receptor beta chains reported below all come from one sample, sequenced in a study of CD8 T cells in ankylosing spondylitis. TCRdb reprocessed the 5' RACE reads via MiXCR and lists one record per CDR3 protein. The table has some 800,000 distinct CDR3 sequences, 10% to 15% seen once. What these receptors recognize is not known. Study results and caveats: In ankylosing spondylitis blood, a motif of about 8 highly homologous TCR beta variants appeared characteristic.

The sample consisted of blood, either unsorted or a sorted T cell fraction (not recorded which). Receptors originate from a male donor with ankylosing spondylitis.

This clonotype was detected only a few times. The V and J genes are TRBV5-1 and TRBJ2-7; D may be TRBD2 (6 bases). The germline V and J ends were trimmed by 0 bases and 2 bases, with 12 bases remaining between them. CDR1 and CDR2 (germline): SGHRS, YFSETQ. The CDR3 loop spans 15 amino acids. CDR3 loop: CASSLGPSVTYEQYF. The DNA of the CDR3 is TGCGCCAGCAGCTTGGGGCCTAGCGTAACCTACGAGCAGTACTTC.

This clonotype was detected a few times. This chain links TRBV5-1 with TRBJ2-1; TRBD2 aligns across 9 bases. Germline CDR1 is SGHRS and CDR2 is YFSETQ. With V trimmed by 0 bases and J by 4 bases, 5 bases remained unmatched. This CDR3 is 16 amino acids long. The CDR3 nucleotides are TGCGCCAGCAGCTTGGTAGCGGGGGCCCTATACAATGAGCAGTTCTTC. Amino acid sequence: CASSLVAGALYNEQFF.

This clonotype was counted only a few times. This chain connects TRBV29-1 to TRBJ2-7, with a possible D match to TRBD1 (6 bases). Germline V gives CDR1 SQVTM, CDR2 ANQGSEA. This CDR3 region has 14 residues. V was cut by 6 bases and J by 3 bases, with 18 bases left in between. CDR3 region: CSVTRGTLFYEQYF. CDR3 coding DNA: TGCAGCGTGACCCGTGGGACACTATTCTACGAGCAGTACTTC.

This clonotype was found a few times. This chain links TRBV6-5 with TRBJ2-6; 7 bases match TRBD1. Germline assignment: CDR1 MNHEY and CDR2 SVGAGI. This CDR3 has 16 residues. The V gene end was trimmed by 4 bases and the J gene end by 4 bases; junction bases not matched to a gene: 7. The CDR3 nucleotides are TGTGCCAGCAGTTGGGCAGGGGGAACGGGGGCCAACGTCCTGACTTTC. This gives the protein CASSWAGGTGANVLTF.

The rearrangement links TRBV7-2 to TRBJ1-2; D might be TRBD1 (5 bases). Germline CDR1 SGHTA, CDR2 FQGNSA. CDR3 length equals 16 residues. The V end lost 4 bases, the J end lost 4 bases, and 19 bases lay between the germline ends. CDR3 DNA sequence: TGTGCCAGCAGCTCACAGAGCGGCGTCGGGGCCTATGGCTACACCTTC. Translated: CASSSQSGVGAYGYTF. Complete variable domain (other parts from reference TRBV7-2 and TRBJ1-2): GAGVSQSPSNKVTEKGKDVELRCDPISGHTALYWYRQSLGQGLEFLIYFQGNSAPDKSGLPSDRFSAERTGGSVSTLTIQRTQQEDSAVYLCASSSQSGVGAYGYTFGSGTRLTVV.

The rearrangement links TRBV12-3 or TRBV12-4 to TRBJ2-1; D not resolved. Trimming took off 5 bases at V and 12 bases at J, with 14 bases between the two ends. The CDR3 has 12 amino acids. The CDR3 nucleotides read TGTGCCAGCAGTACTGGACGCCCGGTGCAGTTCTTC. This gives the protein CASSTGRPVQFF.

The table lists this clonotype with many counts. The CDR3 DNA reads TGCGCCAGCAGCTTGGACGGAGGGGGACAAGAGACCCAGTACTTC. It codes for CASSLDGGGQETQYF. This chain links TRBV5-1 with TRBJ2-5, with D tentatively TRBD1 or TRBD2 (6 bases each). The ends were cut back, 0 bases at V and 2 bases at J, with 11 bases in the middle. In germline, CDR1 is SGHRS, CDR2 YFSETQ. There are 15 residues in the CDR3.

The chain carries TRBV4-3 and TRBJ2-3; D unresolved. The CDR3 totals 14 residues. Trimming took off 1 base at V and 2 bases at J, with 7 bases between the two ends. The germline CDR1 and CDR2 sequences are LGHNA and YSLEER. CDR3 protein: CASSQVDTTDTQYF. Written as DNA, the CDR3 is TGCGCCAGCAGCCAAGTTGATACCACAGATACGCAGTATTTT.

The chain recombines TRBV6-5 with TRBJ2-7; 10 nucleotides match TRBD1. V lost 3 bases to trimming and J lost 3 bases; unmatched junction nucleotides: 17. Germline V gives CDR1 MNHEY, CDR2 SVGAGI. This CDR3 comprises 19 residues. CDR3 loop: CASSYMGTGAPTSIYEQYF. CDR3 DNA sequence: TGTGCCAGCAGTTATATGGGGACAGGGGCCCCAACCTCTATCTACGAGCAGTACTTC.

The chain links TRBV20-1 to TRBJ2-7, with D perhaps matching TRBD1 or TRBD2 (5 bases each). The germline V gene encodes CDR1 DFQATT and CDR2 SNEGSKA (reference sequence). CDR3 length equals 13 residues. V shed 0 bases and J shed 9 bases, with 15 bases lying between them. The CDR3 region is CSAREGPLSWQYF. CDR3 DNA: TGCAGTGCTAGAGAGGGACCTCTTAGTTGGCAGTACTTC.

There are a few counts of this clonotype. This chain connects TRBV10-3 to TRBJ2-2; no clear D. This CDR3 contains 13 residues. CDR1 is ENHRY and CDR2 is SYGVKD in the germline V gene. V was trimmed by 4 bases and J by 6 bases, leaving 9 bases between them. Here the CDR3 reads CAISGVGPGELFF. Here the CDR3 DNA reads TGTGCCATCAGTGGCGTTGGGCCCGGGGAGCTGTTTTTT.

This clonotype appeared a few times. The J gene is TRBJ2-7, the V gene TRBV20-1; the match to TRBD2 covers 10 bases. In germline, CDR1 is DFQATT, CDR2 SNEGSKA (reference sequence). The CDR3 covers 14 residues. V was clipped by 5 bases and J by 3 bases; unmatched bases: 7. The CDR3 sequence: CSARGLAEYYEQYF. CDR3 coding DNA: TGCAGTGCTCGTGGACTAGCGGAATACTACGAGCAGTACTTC.

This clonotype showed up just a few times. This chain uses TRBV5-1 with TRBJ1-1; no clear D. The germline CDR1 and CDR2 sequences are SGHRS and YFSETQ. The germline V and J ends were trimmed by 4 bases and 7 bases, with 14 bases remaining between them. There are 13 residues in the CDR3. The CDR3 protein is CASSPNPRLEAFF. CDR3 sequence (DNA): TGCGCCAGCAGCCCGAACCCACGACTTGAAGCTTTCTTT.

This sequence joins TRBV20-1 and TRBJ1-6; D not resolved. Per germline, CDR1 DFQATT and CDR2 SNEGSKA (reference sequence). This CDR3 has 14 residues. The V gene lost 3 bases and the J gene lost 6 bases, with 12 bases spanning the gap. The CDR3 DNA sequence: TGCAGTGCTAGCGGCCAGACCTCTAATTCACCCCTCCACTTT. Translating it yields CSASGQTSNSPLHF.

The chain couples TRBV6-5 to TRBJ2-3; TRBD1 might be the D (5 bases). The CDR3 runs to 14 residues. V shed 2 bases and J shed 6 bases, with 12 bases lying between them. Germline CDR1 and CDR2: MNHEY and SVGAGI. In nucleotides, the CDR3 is TGTGCCAGCAGTTACGGGGCAGAATCCGATACGCAGTATTTT. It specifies CASSYGAESDTQYF.

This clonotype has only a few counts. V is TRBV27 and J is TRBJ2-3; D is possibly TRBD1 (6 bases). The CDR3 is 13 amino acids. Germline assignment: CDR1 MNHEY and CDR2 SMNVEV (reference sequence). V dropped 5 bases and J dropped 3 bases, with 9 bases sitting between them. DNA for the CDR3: TGTGCCAGCAGTACAGGGCTAACAGATACGCAGTATTTT. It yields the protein CASSTGLTDTQYF.

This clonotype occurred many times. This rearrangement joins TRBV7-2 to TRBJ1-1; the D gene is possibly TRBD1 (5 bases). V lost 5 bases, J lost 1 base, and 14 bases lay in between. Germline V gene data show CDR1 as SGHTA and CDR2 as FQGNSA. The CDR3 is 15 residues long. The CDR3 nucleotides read TGTGCCAGCAGCCGAAATGGGGGGACGAACACTGAAGCTTTCTTT. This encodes CASSRNGGTNTEAFF.

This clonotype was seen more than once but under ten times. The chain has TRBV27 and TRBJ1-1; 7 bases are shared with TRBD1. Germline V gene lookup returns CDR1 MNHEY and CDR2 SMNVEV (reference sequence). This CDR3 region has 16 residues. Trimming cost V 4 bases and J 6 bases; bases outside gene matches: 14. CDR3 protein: CASSSPGRGIVSEAFF. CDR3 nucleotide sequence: TGTGCCAGCAGTTCCCCGGGCAGGGGGATAGTTTCTGAAGCTTTCTTT.

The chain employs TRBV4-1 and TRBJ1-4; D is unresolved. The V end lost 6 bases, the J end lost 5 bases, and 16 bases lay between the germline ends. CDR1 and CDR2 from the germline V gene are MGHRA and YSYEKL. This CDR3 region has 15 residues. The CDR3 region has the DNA TGCGCCAGCAGAACCTGGGGTATCGGGAATGAAAAACTGTTTTTT. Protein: CASRTWGIGNEKLFF.

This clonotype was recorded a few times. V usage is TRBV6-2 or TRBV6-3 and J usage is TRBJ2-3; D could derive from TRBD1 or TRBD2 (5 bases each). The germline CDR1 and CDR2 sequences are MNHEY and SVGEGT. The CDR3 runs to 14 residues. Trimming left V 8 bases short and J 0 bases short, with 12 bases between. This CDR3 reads CASARDGSTDTQYF. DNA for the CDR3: TGTGCCAGCGCCCGGGACGGTAGCACAGATACGCAGTATTTT.

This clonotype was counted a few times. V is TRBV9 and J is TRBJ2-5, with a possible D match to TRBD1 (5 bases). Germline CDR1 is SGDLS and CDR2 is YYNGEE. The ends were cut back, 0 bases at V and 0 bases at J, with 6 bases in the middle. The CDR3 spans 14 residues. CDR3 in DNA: TGTGCCAGCAGCGTAGCAGGGTACCAAGAGACCCAGTACTTC. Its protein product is CASSVAGYQETQYF.

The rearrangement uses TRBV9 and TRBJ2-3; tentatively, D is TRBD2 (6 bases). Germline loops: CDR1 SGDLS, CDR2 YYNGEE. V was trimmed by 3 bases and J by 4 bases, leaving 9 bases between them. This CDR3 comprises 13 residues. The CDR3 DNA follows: TGTGCCAGCAGCGCCGGGACTGCAGATACGCAGTATTTT. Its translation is CASSAGTADTQYF.

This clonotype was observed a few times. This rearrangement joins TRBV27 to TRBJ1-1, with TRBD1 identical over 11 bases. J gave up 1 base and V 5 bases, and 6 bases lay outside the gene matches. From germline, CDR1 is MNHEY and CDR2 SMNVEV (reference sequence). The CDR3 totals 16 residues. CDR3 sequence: CASSKGTGGPNTEAFF. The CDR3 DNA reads TGTGCCAGCAGTAAAGGGACAGGGGGGCCGAACACTGAAGCTTTCTTT.

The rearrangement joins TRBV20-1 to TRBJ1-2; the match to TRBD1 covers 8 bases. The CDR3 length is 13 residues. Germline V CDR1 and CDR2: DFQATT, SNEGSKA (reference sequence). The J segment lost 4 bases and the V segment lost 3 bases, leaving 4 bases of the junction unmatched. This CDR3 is CSASRTGSYGYTF. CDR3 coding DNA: TGCAGTGCTAGCCGGACAGGGTCCTATGGCTACACCTTC.

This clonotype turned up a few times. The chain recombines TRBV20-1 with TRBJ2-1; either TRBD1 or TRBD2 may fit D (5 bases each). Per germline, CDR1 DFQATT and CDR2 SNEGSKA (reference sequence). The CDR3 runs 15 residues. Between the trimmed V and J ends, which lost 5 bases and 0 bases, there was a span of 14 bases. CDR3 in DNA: TGCAGTGCTCGGGGCCCCCTAGTCTCCTACAATGAGCAGTTCTTC. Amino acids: CSARGPLVSYNEQFF.

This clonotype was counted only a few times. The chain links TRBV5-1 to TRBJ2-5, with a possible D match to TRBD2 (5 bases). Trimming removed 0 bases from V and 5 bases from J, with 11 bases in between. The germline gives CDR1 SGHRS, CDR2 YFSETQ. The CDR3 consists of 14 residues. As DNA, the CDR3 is TGCGCCAGCAGCTTGGAAGGGCCGGGGGAGACCCAGTACTTC. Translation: CASSLEGPGETQYF.

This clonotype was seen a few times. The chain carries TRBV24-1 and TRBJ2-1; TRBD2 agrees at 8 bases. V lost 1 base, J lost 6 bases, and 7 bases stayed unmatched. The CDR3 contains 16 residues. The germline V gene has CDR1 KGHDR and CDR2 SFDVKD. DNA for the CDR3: TGTGCCACCAGTGATTTCGCGGGAGGCCCCTCCAATGAGCAGTTCTTC. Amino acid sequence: CATSDFAGGPSNEQFF.

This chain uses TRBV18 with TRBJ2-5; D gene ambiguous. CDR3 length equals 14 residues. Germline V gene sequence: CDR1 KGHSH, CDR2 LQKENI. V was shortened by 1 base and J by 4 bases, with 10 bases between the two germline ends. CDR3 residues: CASSPLQAPETQYF. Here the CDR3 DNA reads TGTGCCAGCTCACCACTTCAGGCGCCAGAGACCCAGTACTTC.

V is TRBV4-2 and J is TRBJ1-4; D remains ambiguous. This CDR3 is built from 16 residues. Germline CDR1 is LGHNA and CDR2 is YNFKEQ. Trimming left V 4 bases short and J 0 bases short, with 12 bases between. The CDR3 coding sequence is TGTGCCAGCAGCCTCGCCGGAGTTGCAACTAATGAAAAACTGTTTTTT. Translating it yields CASSLAGVATNEKLFF.

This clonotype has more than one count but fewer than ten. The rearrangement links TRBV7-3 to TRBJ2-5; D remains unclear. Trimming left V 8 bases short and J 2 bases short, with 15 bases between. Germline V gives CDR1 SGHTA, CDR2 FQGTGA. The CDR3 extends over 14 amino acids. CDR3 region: CASGRGGDQETQYF. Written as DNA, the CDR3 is TGTGCCAGCGGCCGTGGTGGCGATCAAGAGACCCAGTACTTC.